This TCR beta chain was profiled in a study of cytomegalovirus exposure and HLA in healthy donors (dated by TCRdb to about 2017). In terms of the full investigation: An earlier analysis of 550 to 700 of the donors reported 250 to 300 Gb of sequence data and about 100 million unique TCR beta sequences from about 200 million T cells. Approximately 300 gigabases of sequencing data and 78 million or so unique TCR sequences were included in an early release covering under 650 HLA-typed donors. Among the 398 genotyped donors, around 81% belonged to the genetic ancestry cluster associated with self-reported Caucasian donors. The study aimed to test whether signatures of past pathogen exposure could be identified by cataloging public T cell receptors. The study profiled the T cell repertoires of fewer than 850 subjects by immunosequencing and related them to cytomegalovirus serostatus. Besides the first cohort of more than 650 subjects, a separate validation cohort made up of 120 different subjects was used. The study combined high-throughput TCR immunosequencing, statistical association of individual TCRs with disease status, and machine learning to predict cytomegalovirus infection status. To study patterns of TCR occurrence, a later analysis re-analyzed previously published TCR beta repertoires from hundreds of donors and added high-resolution HLA genotyping. The later analysis used no new phenotypic data to find candidate immune exposures, relying instead on TCR beta sequences and their occurrence across donors. An earlier analysis of 450 to 750 of the donors used high-throughput TCR beta sequencing to judge whether each TCR beta V gene segment behaved as functional or pseudogenic. Donor age, sex, ethnicity and CMV serostatus were collected together with the repertoire data. Genome-wide SNP genotypes for about 55% of the roughly 670 donors were used in a later genetic analysis, which treated that subset as a discovery cohort. All discovery cohort repertoires had been generated on a single sequencing platform. Class I and class II HLA loci were covered by the typing at four-digit resolution. The number of donors typed differed by locus, with about 629-630 for A, B, C, DRB1 and DQB1, around 520 for DQA1, about 610 for DPA1, and 400 to 490 for DPB1. Several DR-DQ haplotypes were treated as single units for association and clustering because of strong linkage in the cohort. On average, around 200,000 unique TCR beta nucleotide sequences were sequenced per donor among a few hundred genotyped donors of the cohort, with around 19% of those sequences being non-productive.

The study at large found these results: A later analysis found that most CMV-associated TCR beta chains appeared HLA-restricted, with HLA associations seemingly driven largely by CMV exposure. An earlier analysis of 587 of the donors showed that most TCR beta V segments appeared in productive rearrangements either about 87% or about 30% of the time, which broadly matched IMGT annotations. In a later analysis, several top co-occurrence clusters were reported to appear linked to parvovirus B19, influenza, CMV and Epstein-Barr virus. Linkage disequilibrium might explain the correlated functional status among segregating V segments, but an unknown experimental factor could not be ruled out. According to the authors, the approach could potentially be generalized to other disease states and immunological phenotypes. A few of the identified cytomegalovirus-associated TCR beta chains were confirmed in vitro to be specific for cytomegalovirus antigens. HLA typing was unavailable for some donors at each locus, so association tests used only the typed subset. A total of around 150 TCR beta chains were listed by the study as associated with cytomegalovirus. The presence/absence analyses assumed that sequencing depth was roughly uniform across donors, and that assumption may not be true. In a later genetic analysis, fewer N-insertions in productive TCRs were reported among donors in an Asian-associated ancestry cluster than the approximately 710-donor mean. The sequencing pipeline was judged likely to have produced a cluster of highly shared sequence variants as a technical artifact. V-gene and J-gene trimming of TCR beta chains was associated with a missense DCLRE1C variant in a later genetic analysis, and the association was replicated in an independent cohort. A further reported finding was that TCR beta sequences accurately predicted the HLA-A and HLA-B alleles for most subjects in the first cohort. Specific HLA alleles were associated with 15,000 to 20,000 TCR beta sequences at a false discovery rate of 0.05 in a later analysis. In this cohort, only TCR beta chains were sequenced, and detectable features were limited by the absence of alpha or paired-chain data. For the cohort, immune exposure information was limited to CMV serostatus. Because the 87-base-pair reads could not distinguish some IMGT-functional V segments, including TRBV6-2 and TRBV6-3, those segments were excluded. Because counts were too low, roughly 16 rarely observed V segments, including chromosome 9 orphons, were excluded from the earlier analysis of 587 of the donors. Compared with equally common non-associated chains, HLA-associated TCR beta chains in a later analysis were more clonally expanded and had lower generation probabilities. Strong co-occurrence of HLA alleles, especially DR and DQ, made assigning TCR associations to individual alleles difficult. The classifier was reported to diagnose cytomegalovirus status with high specificity and sensitivity in both the original and validation cohorts. In a later analysis, TCR association rates were found to vary across HLA loci, with the most associated TCRs seen for DRB1 alleles and the fewest for HLA-C alleles. Most TCR sequences were seen in very few donors, while some public TCRs were found in many individuals.

The cohort was made up of approximately 670 healthy bone marrow donors. At the time of sampling, all cohort members were nominally healthy, though unrecorded immune exposures were likely present. The donor was CMV seronegative and was included in the group of about 350 seronegative cohort members. Every donor gave a peripheral blood sample, and the peripheral blood mononuclear cells from that sample were used for TCR beta sequencing. The Qiagen DNeasy Blood Extraction Kit was used to extract genomic DNA from the blood cell samples. About this clone: No cognate antigen has been identified for it. No clone much larger than this one lies a single base away; base qualities are absent.

V is clipped by 5 bases and J by 3 bases, and the sequence between their germline boundaries is 11 bases long. Per the germline V gene, SQVTM is the CDR1 and ANQGSEA is the CDR2. The CDR3 contains 12 residues, cysteine and phenylalanine counted. Here the CDR3 DNA is all that survives: 36 bases in frame from base 1. To prepare the library, the immunoSEQ multiplex PCR assay was applied. The multiplex PCR relied on a mix of 60 forward primers for TCR Vbeta segments and 13 reverse primers for TCR Jbeta segments. Amplification of the CDR3 region of rearranged TCR beta genes was performed with a multiplex PCR assay on genomic DNA. On the Illumina HiSeq System, the amplified TCR beta libraries were sequenced as 87-base-pair reads. The original pipeline was this. Across the 670 or so repertoires, a later analysis counted 60 million to 90 million unique TCR beta chains, approximately 10 million of which were shared by at least two donors. Raw reads were error-corrected and collapsed into unique sequences with a nearest-neighbor algorithm that merged closely related sequences to remove PCR and sequencing errors. CDR3 sequences were aligned to IMGT reference sequences to assign V, D and J gene segments. For a sequence to be retained, at least a six-nucleotide match to both a V gene segment and a J gene segment was required. A rearrangement was called productive if the CDR3 had no stop codons and remained in frame with V and J, and every other rearrangement was called non-productive. CDR3 was defined by IMGT convention, running from the second conserved V-encoded cysteine to the conserved J-encoded phenylalanine. Sequences without an unambiguous match to a single V gene segment were excluded from the earlier analysis of about 630 of the donors. An earlier analysis of fewer than 650 of the donors classified V segments as functional when productive rearrangements were above 56.7% and as segregating when the standard deviation between donors was above 5%. A statistical classification framework was built to diagnose cytomegalovirus status from the catalog of TCR beta chain sequences. A later analysis assigned V and J genes by comparing TCR nucleotide sequences with IMGT/GENE-DB human TR gene sequences. In a later analysis, CDR3 sequences and most-parsimonious VDJ recombination scenarios were assigned using the TCRdist pipeline. In a later analysis, each TCR beta chain was defined by its CDR3 amino acid sequence together with its V-gene family, and reads without a unique V-gene family were excluded. To address suspected cross-contamination and a sequencing artifact, a later analysis removed 450 to 700 highly shared, low-generation-probability nucleotide sequences. A later analysis calculated a clonal expansion index for each public chain from normalized within-repertoire ranks of inferred template counts. Generation probabilities in a later analysis came from a VDJ recombination model fitted to out-of-frame rearrangements, and those results were checked against IGoR. In a later analysis, hypergeometric tests were used to score TCR-TCR, TCR-HLA and TCR-CMV co-occurrence, with a repertoire-size bias correction applied to TCR pairs. A later analysis estimated false discovery rates by permuting HLA or CMV assignments 20 times. In a later analysis, co-occurring TCRs were grouped using DBSCAN, and TCRdist sequence similarity was added for clustering within HLA-allele-positive subsets. Co-occurrence clustering excluded repertoires with fewer than 30,000 or more than 120,000 public chains, plus five with anomalous nucleotide sharing. TCRdb took over this immuneACCESS table, retaining in-frame rearrangements with V and J assigned. Such tables are incomplete; in checked studies, under half of the missing clones stem from an unresolved V gene, and the remainder is unexplained. V and J calls and clone size are those listed in that table; D and trimming were worked out from the DNA. The sample includes some 190,000 clones, with about three quarters observed a single time. Of the sample, less than 1.5% is held by the ten largest clones.

The origin of this receptor is a young man in good health and CMV-seronegative. This receptor chain uses TRBV29-1 and TRBJ2-7; tentative D gene TRBD1, with 6 bases matching. Sequenced material: PBMCs. At the DNA level, the sequence is TGCAGCGTTACGAAGGACAGCTACGAGCAGTACTTC. It is translated as CSVTKDSYEQYF.